This T cell receptor beta chain was obtained from a study of identical twins. This clonotype was seen a few times. With template switching, a universal primer site was added, and the cDNA carried unique molecular identifiers. TCRdb reanalysed the 5' RACE reads using MiXCR and keeps one entry per CDR3 protein. This sample has approximately 210,000 distinct CDR3 sequences, with 15% found just once. These same data were also listed under a study on T cells expressing NK-cell markers. From that paper: Each TCR beta repertoire originated in sorted T cells that were CD3+CD56+NKG2C+, CD3+CD56+NKG2C- or CD3+CD56-NKG2C+.

Sequencing was carried out using CD8+ T cells sorted from blood. The TCR sequence derives from a woman under 30 in good health.

The CDR3 sequence is CASSSPSGPGEQYF. DNA for the CDR3: TGTGCCAGCAGCTCCCCGAGTGGACCTGGGGAGCAGTACTTC. This sequence joins TRBV7-9 and TRBJ2-7, with D hard to call. With 4 bases removed from V and 7 bases from J, the gap between germline ends came to 17 bases. Germline assignment: CDR1 SEHNR and CDR2 FQNEAQ (reference sequence). This CDR3 comprises 14 residues.